This TCR beta chain appears in the sequencing data of a study of breast tumors, draining lymph nodes, adjacent tissues. Study-wide results and limits: Tumor and nontumor repertoires were significantly more similar in luminal-like than in basal-like breast cancer.

TCRdb passed the multiplex PCR reads through MiXCR, listing each CDR3 protein once. The table includes roughly 130,000 distinct CDR3 sequences, just under 20% detected once. With regard to this clonotype: Its antigen remains unknown. A read error may produce the germline difference seen at one junction end.

Breast cancer patients provided tissue from their axillary draining lymph nodes. The CDR3 length is 17 residues. Per germline, CDR1 KGHDR and CDR2 SFDVKD. Sequencing was performed on axillary lymph node tissue. This TCR derives from a female donor with breast cancer. Some clones in this sample may be carry-over from other donors' samples. This sequence joins TRBV24-1 and TRBJ2-3; 16 positions match TRBD2. CDR3 nucleotide sequence: TGTGCCACCAGTGACCCGGGACTAGCGGGAGGGCCAGATGCGCAGTATTTT. Its protein product is CATSDPGLAGGPDAQYF.